Listed below are T cell receptor beta chains from one sample, sequenced in a study of CD8+ T cells in alopecia areata. Some clones are missing from TCRdb's copy, which holds only in-frame ones; the method was immunoSEQ multiplex PCR. The repertoire includes a few hundred thousand clones, around 43% of them detected once, and approximately 2.4% sits in the top ten. The source was CD4+ T cells sorted from blood, collected at approximately week 37, from a patient treated with tofacitinib. These receptors came from a human donor with alopecia areata. Each CDR3 is given with its conserved first and last residue. The D gene is left open where the match is weak. Rows give clone size only sometimes, using once, few, many, or a class for an expanded clone.

j_gene | d_gene | abundance | v_gene | CDR3nt | CDR3aa
TRBJ2-2 | TRBD1 | few | TRBV29-1 | TGCAGCGTTGCCGGGACAGGGGCAGCCGGGGAGCTGTTTTTT | CSVAGTGAAGELFF
TRBJ2-7 | - | - | TRBV20-1 | TGCAGTGCTCATAGGTACGAGCAGTACTTC | CSAHRYEQYF
TRBJ2-1 | TRBD2 | - | TRBV5-4 | TGTGCCAGCAGCCATCTAGCGGCGACTTACAATGAGCAGTTCTTC | CASSHLAATYNEQFF
TRBJ1-2 | TRBD1 | few | TRBV29-1 | TGCAGCGTTACCCCTCCGAGGACAGGCCTTCCCTATGGCTACACCTTC | CSVTPPRTGLPYGYTF
TRBJ2-3 | TRBD2 | - | TRBV10-3 | TGTGCCAGCACTAGCGAATCTAAGGCGCAGTATTTT | CASTSESKAQYF
TRBJ1-1 | - | - | TRBV29-1 | TGCAGCGTTTCTGTGGGGGGCGTAACTGAAGCTTTCTTT | CSVSVGGVTEAFF
TRBJ2-7 | - | few | TRBV7-2 | TGTGCCAGCAGCTTGCAGGGCTACGAGCAGTACTTC | CASSLQGYEQYF
TRBJ2-1 | - | - | TRBV29-1 | TGCAGCGTTGAAAAGTTGTGGGGGAATGAGCAGTTCTTC | CSVEKLWGNEQFF
TRBJ2-1 | TRBD1 | - | TRBV5-1 | TGCGCCAGCACTACAGGGGCTCAATACAATGAGCAGTTCTTC | CASTTGAQYNEQFF
TRBJ2-7 | TRBD2 | - | TRBV6-1 | TGTGCCAGCAACCCGGGGCGGGAGTTCACCTACGAGCAGTACTTC | CASNPGREFTYEQYF
TRBJ2-1 | - | few | TRBV30 | TGTGCCTGGAGTGTAAGACGGGCCAACTTAAGGAATGAGCAGTTCTTC | CAWSVRRANLRNEQFF
TRBJ2-7 | - | few | TRBV7-2 | TGTGCCAGCAGCCCCGCCAACAGGCTATCCTACGAGCAGTACTTC | CASSPANRLSYEQYF
TRBJ2-6 | - | - | TRBV7-2 | TGTGCCAGCAGCTTAGCGCGACAGACCTCTGGGGCCAACGTCCTGACTTTC | CASSLARQTSGANVLTF
TRBJ2-3 | - | - | TRBV29-1 | TGCAGCGCCCAGGGGATCACAGATACGCAGTATTTT | CSAQGITDTQYF
TRBJ1-2 | TRBD1 | few | TRBV4-3 | TGCGCCAGCAGCCAGGGCCGACAGGGCTCTGGCTACACCTTC | CASSQGRQGSGYTF
TRBJ1-1 | TRBD1 | once | TRBV2 | TGTGCCAGCGACAGGGTAAGGACTGAAGCTTTCTTT | CASDRVRTEAFF
TRBJ2-4 | TRBD1 | few | TRBV7-2 | TGTGCCAGCAGGACAGGGGGCAACGAGAACATTCAGTACTTC | CASRTGGNENIQYF
TRBJ2-1 | TRBD2 | - | TRBV6-4 | TGTGCCAGCCGCGGACTAGCGGGGCCCCAGAGCTCCTACAATGAGCAGTTCTTC | CASRGLAGPQSSYNEQFF
TRBJ2-1 | TRBD1 | few | TRBV2 | TGTGCCAGCCAACGACAGGGATTCAACAATGAGCAGTTCTTC | CASQRQGFNNEQFF
TRBJ1-3 | - | few | TRBV28 | TGTGCCAGCAGCTCCAGGGGAGGAAACACCATATATTTT | CASSSRGGNTIYF
TRBJ2-1 | - | - | TRBV9 | TGTGCCAGCAGCGTAGCGGCTAGCGTTGCCTACAATGAGCAGTTCTTC | CASSVAASVAYNEQFF
TRBJ2-7 | - | few | TRBV7-9 | TGTGCCAGCAGCTCCCAATCGGGGTTTAGGTACGAGCAGTACTTC | CASSSQSGFRYEQYF
TRBJ2-1 | - | - | TRBV11-3 | TGTGCCAGCAGCCTCGGACTATCGGCAGGAAATGAGCAGTTCTTC | CASSLGLSAGNEQFF
TRBJ2-1 | - | - | TRBV6-1 | TGTGCCAGCATCCAGGGCCCCTACAATGAGCAGTTCTTC | CASIQGPYNEQFF
TRBJ1-2 | - | - | TRBV30 | TGTGCCTGGAGTTCAGAGGGGTTCTATGGCTACACCTTC | CAWSSEGFYGYTF
TRBJ1-5 | - | - | TRBV30 | TGTGCCTGGACTGGGGGAAGGGATCAGCCCCAGCATTTT | CAWTGGRDQPQHF
TRBJ2-3 | - | - | TRBV7-2 | TGTGCCAGCAGCCTGGGTCGGAGCCCAGATACGCAGTATTTT | CASSLGRSPDTQYF
TRBJ2-7 | TRBD2 | once | TRBV9 | TGTGCCAGCAGCGTAGGGATAGCGGGAGGGCCGGTTTTACGGGAGCAGTACTTC | CASSVGIAGGPVLREQYF
TRBJ2-2 | - | few | TRBV19 | TGTGCCAGTAGTACCTGGACAGCCAACACCGGGGAGCTGTTTTTT | CASSTWTANTGELFF
TRBJ2-1 | - | few | TRBV29-1 | TGCAGCGTTCAGGGCAACTACAATGAGCAGTTCTTC | CSVQGNYNEQFF
TRBJ2-3 | - | few | TRBV2 | TGTGCCAGCGTTATGGGCGGCCCGTTTGATACGCAGTATTTT | CASVMGGPFDTQYF
TRBJ2-3 | - | - | TRBV29-1 | TGCAGCCCCCGGCTTACAGATACGCAGTATTTT | CSPRLTDTQYF
TRBJ1-1 | - | - | TRBV30 | TGTGCCTGGACTGTGGACATGAACACTGAAGCTTTCTTT | CAWTVDMNTEAFF
TRBJ2-6 | TRBD1 | - | TRBV27 | TGTGCCAGCAGTTTCACAGGGGGGATCTCTGGGGCCAACGTCCTGACTTTC | CASSFTGGISGANVLTF
TRBJ2-7 | - | many | TRBV7-2 | TGTGCCAGCAGCCTAGAGGGTGGTTACGAGCAGTACTTC | CASSLEGGYEQYF
TRBJ2-7 | - | few | TRBV6-6 | TGTGCCAGCAGTTATTTGTCCAGTTACTACGAGCAGTACTTC | CASSYLSSYYEQYF
TRBJ2-3 | TRBD1 | - | TRBV30 | TGTGCCTGGAATCTGGGACAGCCTAGCACAGATACGCAGTATTTT | CAWNLGQPSTDTQYF
TRBJ1-1 | - | once | TRBV30 | TGTGCCTGGAATAGGATAATGAACACTGAAGCTTTCTTT | CAWNRIMNTEAFF
TRBJ2-1 | - | - | TRBV5-4 | TGTGCCAGCCGTCCCCTGCCGGACAATGAGCAGTTCTTC | CASRPLPDNEQFF
TRBJ2-1 | - | - | TRBV29-1 | TGCAGCGTTGCCATTGGTCATGAGCAGTTCTTC | CSVAIGHEQFF
TRBJ2-5 | TRBD1 | few | TRBV29-1 | TGCAGCGTCCTAACACCGGGACAGAGGCAGACCCAGTACTTC | CSVLTPGQRQTQYF
TRBJ2-5 | - | - | TRBV11-2 | TGTGCCAGCAGCTTAGATCGCAGGACCCAGTACTTC | CASSLDRRTQYF
TRBJ2-7 | - | - | TRBV15 | TGTGCCACCAGCAGAGACAGGGGTTTCTACGAGCAGTACTTC | CATSRDRGFYEQYF
TRBJ2-2 | - | - | TRBV7-6 | TGTGCCAGCAGCTTAAGGTCAACCGGGGAGCTGTTTTTT | CASSLRSTGELFF
TRBJ2-1 | TRBD2 | - | TRBV11-2 | TGTGCCAGCAGGGGACTAGCGGGCTATTACAATGAGCAGTTCTTC | CASRGLAGYYNEQFF
TRBJ2-2 | - | once | TRBV6-5 | TGTGCCAGCACACCTCAGGGGACCGGGGAGCTGTTTTTT | CASTPQGTGELFF
TRBJ2-3 | - | - | TRBV19 | TGTGCCAGTAGCCTGGACACAGGTCCGCAGTATTTT | CASSLDTGPQYF
TRBJ2-3 | - | few | TRBV19 | TGTGCCAGCGCCCCAAGGCTAGCTGAATATACGCAGTATTTT | CASAPRLAEYTQYF
TRBJ1-4 | TRBD1 | - | TRBV29-1 | TGCAGCGTAGCTACACTGGGACAGGGGCAGGAAAAACTGTTTTTT | CSVATLGQGQEKLFF